This T cell receptor (beta chain) was identified in a study of blood T cells in healthy people across ages. The sample holds a few counts of this clonotype. This CDR3 comprises 15 residues. Trimming stripped 5 bases from V and 5 bases from J, with 17 bases between. CDR1 is SGHTA, CDR2 FQGNSA, per germline. For the second PCR, which ran for 7 to 11 cycles, a sample-barcoded 5' primer and a J-beta primer mix were used. TCRdb analysed the 5' RACE reads with MiXCR anew, one entry per CDR3 protein. The sample gives more than 650,000 distinct CDR3 sequences, about 55% of which show up once; about 42% is in the top ten.

Sequencing input: blood. This chain uses TRBV7-2 with TRBJ2-3, with D possibly matching TRBD1 (5 bases). This receptor was taken from a man older than 75 in good health. The CDR3 bases are TGTGCCAGCAGCCACCACCAGGGTTTGGGAGATACGCAGTATTTT. Its protein is CASSHHQGLGDTQYF.